What follows describes a single TCR beta chain. The V segment lost 2 bases and the J segment 8 bases; nucleotides outside the gene matches: 14. The CDR3 runs 17 residues. CDR1 is SGHNT and CDR2 is YYREEE in the germline V gene (reference sequence). This entry is derived from a study of control samples from healthy donors and cancer patients. The protocol was immunoSEQ multiplex PCR, while the TCRdb copy is restricted to in-frame clones and leaves out a portion. The table has 35,000 to 45,000 clones, 75% to 95% seen once; the top ten hold roughly 23%. This chain uses TRBV5-4 with TRBJ2-1, with 9 bases lining up with TRBD1. The sequence was obtained from a woman between 35 and 50 years old with head and neck cancer. Sequencing input: PBMCs. DNA of the CDR3: TGTGCCAGCAGCTTCGAAACCGGGACAGGGTTGATGGATGAGCAGTTCTTC. Translated: CASSFETGTGLMDEQFF.